This TCR beta chain originates from a study of pediatric ulcerative colitis. V lost 6 bases and J 7 bases, leaving 10 bases between the germline ends. The CDR3 contains 13 residues. CDR1 is MNHEY, CDR2 SVGAGI, per germline. One to two pinch biopsies were taken from the rectum during colonoscopy. Profiling relied on immunoSEQ multiplex PCR, and the TCRdb table lists in-frame clones only, not all of them. In the table there are 15,000 to 20,000 clones, just under 75% of which are singletons. The clonotype originates from a boy between 10 and 17 years old with moderate ulcerative colitis. Sequencing used gut tissue. The V gene is TRBV6-5, the J gene TRBJ1-6; no reliable D call. The CDR3 DNA sequence: TGTGCCAGCAGGAGGCAGGACAATTCACCCCTCCACTTT. This gives the protein CASRRQDNSPLHF.